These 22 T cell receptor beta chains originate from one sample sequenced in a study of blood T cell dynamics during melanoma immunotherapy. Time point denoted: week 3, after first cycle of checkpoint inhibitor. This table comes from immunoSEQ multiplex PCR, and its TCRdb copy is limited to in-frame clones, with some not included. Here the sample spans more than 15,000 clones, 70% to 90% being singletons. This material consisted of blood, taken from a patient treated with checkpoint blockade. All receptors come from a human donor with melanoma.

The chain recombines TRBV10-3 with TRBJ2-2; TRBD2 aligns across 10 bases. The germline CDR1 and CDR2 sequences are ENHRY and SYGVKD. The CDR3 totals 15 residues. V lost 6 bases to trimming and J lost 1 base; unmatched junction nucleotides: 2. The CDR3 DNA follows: TGTGCCATCAGCCCTAGCGGGAGGAACACCGGGGAGCTGTTTTTT. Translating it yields CAISPSGRNTGELFF.

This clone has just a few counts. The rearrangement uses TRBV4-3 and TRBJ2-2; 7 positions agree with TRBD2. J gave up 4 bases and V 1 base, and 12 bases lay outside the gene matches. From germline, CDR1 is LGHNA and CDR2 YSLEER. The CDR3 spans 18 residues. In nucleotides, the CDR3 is TGCGCCAGCAGCCAAGGAGCTGCGGGCGGGAGAGGCACCGGGGAGCTGTTTTTT. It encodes CASSQGAAGGRGTGELFF.

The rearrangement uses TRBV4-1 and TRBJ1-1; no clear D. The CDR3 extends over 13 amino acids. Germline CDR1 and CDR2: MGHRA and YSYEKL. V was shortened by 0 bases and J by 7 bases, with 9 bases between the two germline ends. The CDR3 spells CASSQEAGLEAFF. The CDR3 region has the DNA TGCGCCAGCAGCCAAGAAGCAGGCCTTGAAGCTTTCTTT.

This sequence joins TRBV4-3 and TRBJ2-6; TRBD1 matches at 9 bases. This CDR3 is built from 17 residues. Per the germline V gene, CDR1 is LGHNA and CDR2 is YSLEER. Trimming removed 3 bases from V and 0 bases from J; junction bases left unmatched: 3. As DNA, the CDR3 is TGCGCCAGCAGCCAGTGGGACAGGGACTCTGGGGCCAACGTCCTGACTTTC. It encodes CASSQWDRDSGANVLTF.

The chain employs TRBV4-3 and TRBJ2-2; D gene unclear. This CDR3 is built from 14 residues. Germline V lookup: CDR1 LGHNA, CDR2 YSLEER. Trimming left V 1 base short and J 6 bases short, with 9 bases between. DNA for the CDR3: TGCGCCAGCAGCCAAGCTGGGATCCCCGGGGAGCTGTTTTTT. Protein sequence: CASSQAGIPGELFF.

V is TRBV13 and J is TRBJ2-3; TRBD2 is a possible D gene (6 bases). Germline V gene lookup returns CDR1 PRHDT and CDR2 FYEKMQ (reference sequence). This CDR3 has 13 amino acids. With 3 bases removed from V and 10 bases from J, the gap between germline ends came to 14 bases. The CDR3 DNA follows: TGTGCCAGCAGCTTCGGGAGCTCGGCGGCGCAGTATTTT. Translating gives CASSFGSSAAQYF.

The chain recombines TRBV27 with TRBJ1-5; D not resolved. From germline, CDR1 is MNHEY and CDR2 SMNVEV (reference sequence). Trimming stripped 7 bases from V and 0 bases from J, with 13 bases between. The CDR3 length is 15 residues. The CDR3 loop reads CASTPRGNSNQPQHF. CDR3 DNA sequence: TGTGCCAGCACCCCCAGAGGTAATAGCAATCAGCCCCAGCATTTT.

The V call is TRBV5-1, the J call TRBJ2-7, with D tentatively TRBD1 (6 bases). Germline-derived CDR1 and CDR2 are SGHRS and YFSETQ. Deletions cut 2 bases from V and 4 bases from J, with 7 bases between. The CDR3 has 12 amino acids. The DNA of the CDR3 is TGCGCCAGCAGCTTACAGGGTTACGAGCAGTACTTC. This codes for CASSLQGYEQYF.

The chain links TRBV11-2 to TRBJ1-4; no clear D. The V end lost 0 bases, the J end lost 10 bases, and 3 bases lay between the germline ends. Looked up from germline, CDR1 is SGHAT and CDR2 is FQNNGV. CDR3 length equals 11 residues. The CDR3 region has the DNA TGTGCCAGCAGCTTAGAACGAAAACTGTTTTTT. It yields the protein CASSLERKLFF.

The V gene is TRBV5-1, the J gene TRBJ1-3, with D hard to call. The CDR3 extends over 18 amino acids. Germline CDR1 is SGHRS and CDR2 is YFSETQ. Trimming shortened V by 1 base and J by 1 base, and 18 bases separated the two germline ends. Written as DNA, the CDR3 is TGCGCCAGCAGCTTGACCGTGGGCCCTCCGACTTCTGGAAACACCATATATTTT. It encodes CASSLTVGPPTSGNTIYF.

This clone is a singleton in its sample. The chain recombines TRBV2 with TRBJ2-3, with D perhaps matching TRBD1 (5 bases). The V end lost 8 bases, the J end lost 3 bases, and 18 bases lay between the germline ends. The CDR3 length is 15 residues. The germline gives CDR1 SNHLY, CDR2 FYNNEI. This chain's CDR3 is CASPLAAAGTDTQYF. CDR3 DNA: TGTGCCAGCCCCCTTGCGGCGGCAGGGACAGATACGCAGTATTTT.

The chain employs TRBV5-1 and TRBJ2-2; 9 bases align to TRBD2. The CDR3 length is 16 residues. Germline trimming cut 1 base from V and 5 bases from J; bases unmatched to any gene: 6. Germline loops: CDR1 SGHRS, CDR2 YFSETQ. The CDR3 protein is CASSLRAREGTGELFF. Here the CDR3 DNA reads TGCGCCAGCAGCTTGCGGGCGCGGGAGGGAACCGGGGAGCTGTTTTTT.

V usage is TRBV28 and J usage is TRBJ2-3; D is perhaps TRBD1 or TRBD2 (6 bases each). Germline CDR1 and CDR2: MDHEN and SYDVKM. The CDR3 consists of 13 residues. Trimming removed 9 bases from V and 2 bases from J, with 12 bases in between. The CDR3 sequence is CASRRGTTDTQYF. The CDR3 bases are TGTGCCAGTAGGAGGGGGACCACAGATACGCAGTATTTT.

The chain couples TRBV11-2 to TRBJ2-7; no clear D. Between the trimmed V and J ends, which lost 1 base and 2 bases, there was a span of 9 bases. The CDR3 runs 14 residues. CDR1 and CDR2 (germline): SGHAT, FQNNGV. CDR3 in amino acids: CASSLGSRTYEQYF. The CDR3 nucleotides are TGTGCCAGCAGCTTAGGCAGCCGGACCTACGAGCAGTACTTC. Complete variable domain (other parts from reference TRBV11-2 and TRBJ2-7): EAGVAQSPRYKIIEKRQSVAFWCNPISGHATLYWYQQILGQGPKLLIQFQNNGVVDDSQLPKDRFSAERLKGVDSTLKIQPAKLEDSAVYLCASSLGSRTYEQYFGPGTRLTVT.

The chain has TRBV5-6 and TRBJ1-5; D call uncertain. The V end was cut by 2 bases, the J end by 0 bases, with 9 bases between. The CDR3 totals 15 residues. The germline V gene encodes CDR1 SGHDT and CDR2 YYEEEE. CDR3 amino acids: CASSLGGFSNQPQHF. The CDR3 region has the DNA TGTGCCAGCAGCTTAGGAGGATTTAGCAATCAGCCCCAGCATTTT.

CDR3: CAIATGATDTQYF. Written as DNA, the CDR3 is TGTGCCATTGCGACAGGCGCCACAGATACGCAGTATTTT. This rearrangement joins TRBV7-6 to TRBJ2-3, with D possibly being TRBD1 (6 bases). Trimming stripped 10 bases from V and 2 bases from J, with 13 bases between. Germline CDR1 and CDR2: SGHVS and FNYEAQ. The CDR3 loop spans 13 amino acids.

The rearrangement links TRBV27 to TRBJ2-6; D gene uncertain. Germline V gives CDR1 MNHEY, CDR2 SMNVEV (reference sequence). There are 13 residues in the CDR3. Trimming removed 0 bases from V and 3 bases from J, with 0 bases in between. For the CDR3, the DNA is TGTGCCAGCAGTTTATCTGGGGCCAACGTCCTGACTTTC. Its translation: CASSLSGANVLTF.

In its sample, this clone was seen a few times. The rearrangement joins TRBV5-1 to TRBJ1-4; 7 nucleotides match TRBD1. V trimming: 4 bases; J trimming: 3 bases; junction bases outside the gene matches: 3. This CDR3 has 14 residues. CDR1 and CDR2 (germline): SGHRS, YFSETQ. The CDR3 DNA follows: TGCGCCAGCAGCACGGGACAGCCTAATGAAAAACTGTTTTTT. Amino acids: CASSTGQPNEKLFF.

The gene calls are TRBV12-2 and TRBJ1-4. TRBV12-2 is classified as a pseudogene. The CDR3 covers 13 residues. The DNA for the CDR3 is TGTGCAAGTCCCCTCGAGGCGGGAGAAAAACTGTTTTTT. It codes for CASPLEAGEKLFF.

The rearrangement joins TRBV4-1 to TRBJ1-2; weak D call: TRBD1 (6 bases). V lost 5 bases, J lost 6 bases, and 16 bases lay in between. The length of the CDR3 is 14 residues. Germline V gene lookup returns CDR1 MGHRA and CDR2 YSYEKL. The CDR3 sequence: CASSGRDTFHGYTF. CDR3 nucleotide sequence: TGCGCCAGCAGCGGGCGGGACACCTTCCATGGCTACACCTTC.

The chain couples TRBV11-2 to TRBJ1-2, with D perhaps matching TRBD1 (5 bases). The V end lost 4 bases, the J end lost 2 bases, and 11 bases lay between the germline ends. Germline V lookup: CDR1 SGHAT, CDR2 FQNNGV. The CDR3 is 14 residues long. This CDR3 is CASSSLWGNYGYTF. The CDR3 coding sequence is TGTGCCAGCAGCTCCCTTTGGGGCAACTATGGCTACACCTTC.

The CDR3 sequence is CASSTTGQNTQYF. CDR3 nucleotide sequence: TGTGCCAGCAGTACTACAGGACAGAATACGCAGTATTTT. The chain is built from TRBV6-5 and TRBJ2-3; maybe TRBD1 (6 bases). The V and J ends lost 5 bases and 7 bases respectively, with 13 bases between them. The CDR3 covers 13 residues. CDR1 is MNHEY, CDR2 SVGAGI, per germline.